This T cell receptor beta chain is from a study of identifying expanded T cells in peripheral blood. Study-wide findings and caveats: Clone count variance between roughly 2-week samples rose with total template count. Technical replicates showed roughly 1.2 changed clones; about 2 weeks roughly 16; four weeks 19.

The sample holds one count of this clone. The target antigen is unknown. No infections or other immune events were documented during collection. Data came from immunoSEQ multiplex PCR; TCRdb stores just in-frame clones and leaves some out. The sample has about 78,000 clones, approximately 85% seen once; the top ten hold about 20%. The CDR3 has 16 amino acids. V was pared by 2 bases and J by 0 bases, with 5 bases of the junction left unmatched. Germline lookup yields CDR1 SGHNT and CDR2 YYREEE (reference sequence). V is TRBV5-4 and J is TRBJ2-7; 10 nucleotides match TRBD1. The TCR sequence derives from a person aged 18 to 70 in good health. Sequenced sample: blood. This CDR3 is CASSFATGGGSYEQYF. The CDR3 bases are TGTGCCAGCAGCTTCGCGACAGGGGGCGGCTCCTACGAGCAGTACTTC. Full variable domain (rest looked up from reference TRBV5-4 and TRBJ2-7): ETGVTQSPTHLIKTRGQQVTLRCSSQSGHNTVSWYQQALGQGPQFIFQYYREEENGRGNFPPRFSGLQFPNYSSELNVNALELDDSALYLCASSFATGGGSYEQYFGPGTRLTVT.